A single sample is the source of the 28 T cell receptor beta chains below, sequenced in a study of identifying expanded T cells in peripheral blood. Clones were sequenced by immunoSEQ multiplex PCR, and TCRdb holds only the in-frame ones, with some missing. The top ten hold about 3.7% of the sample, which has about 58,000 clones, roughly nine tenths seen once. The sequenced material came from blood. The receptors derive from a person aged 18 to 69 in good health.

The chain joins TRBV6-6 to TRBJ2-2; D remains ambiguous. The CDR3 totals 13 residues. Germline CDR1 and CDR2: MNHNY and SVGAGI (reference sequence). V shed 7 bases and J shed 6 bases, with 12 bases lying between them. The CDR3 sequence: CASTKVFAGELFF. CDR3 DNA: TGTGCCAGCACTAAGGTTTTCGCCGGGGAGCTGTTTTTT.

This chain links TRBV30 with TRBJ1-4, with D possibly TRBD1 on 6 matching bases. The length of the CDR3 is 13 residues. Germline assignment: CDR1 GTSNPN and CDR2 SVGIG (reference sequence). The ends were cut back, 1 base at V and 6 bases at J, with 9 bases in the middle. The DNA for the CDR3 is TGTGCCTGGAGTGGAGGGGGGTATGAAAAACTGTTTTTT. This encodes CAWSGGGYEKLFF.

The V gene is TRBV4-3, the J gene TRBJ1-1, with D hard to call. CDR3 length: 16 residues. V was cut by 0 bases and J by 0 bases, with 11 bases left in between. CDR1 is LGHNA and CDR2 is YSLEER in the germline V gene. The chain's CDR3 is CASSQDPGSLNTEAFF. The CDR3, as DNA: TGCGCCAGCAGCCAAGATCCCGGCAGCTTGAACACTGAAGCTTTCTTT.

This chain connects TRBV19 to TRBJ2-7; 7 bases line up with TRBD1. The CDR3 covers 13 residues. CDR1 is LNHDA and CDR2 is SQIVND in the germline V gene (reference sequence). The trim removed 5 bases at V and 2 bases at J, leaving 3 bases unmatched. CDR3: CASSRDRTYEQYF. In DNA, the CDR3 is TGTGCCAGTAGTCGGGACAGAACCTACGAGCAGTACTTC.

The chain is built from TRBV18 and TRBJ2-3; the match to TRBD2 covers 10 bases. After removal of 2 bases from V and 2 bases from J, the junction contained 4 bases not matched to a gene. The CDR3 is 16 amino acids. Germline assignment: CDR1 KGHSH and CDR2 LQKENI. DNA for the CDR3: TGTGCCAGCTCACCATATCTAGCGGGGGTCACAGATACGCAGTATTTT. This codes for CASSPYLAGVTDTQYF.

The chain uses TRBV5-1 and TRBJ1-5; unclear D gene. Germline V CDR1 and CDR2: SGHRS, YFSETQ. Trimming pared 4 bases from V and 4 bases from J, leaving 15 bases between. This CDR3 is built from 15 residues. DNA of the CDR3: TGCGCCAGCAGCCCCGACGGATCTTTTAATCAGCCCCAGCATTTT. Encoded protein: CASSPDGSFNQPQHF.

The chain recombines TRBV28 with TRBJ2-1; 9 positions agree with TRBD2. CDR1 and CDR2 (germline): MDHEN, SYDVKM. The V segment lost 3 bases and the J segment 9 bases; nucleotides outside the gene matches: 12. The CDR3 has 16 residues. The CDR3 bases are TGTGCCAGCAGTTTGGTGGAGGCGGGAGGGCCGGGTGAGCAGTTCTTC. Protein product: CASSLVEAGGPGEQFF.

This clone was seen more than once but under ten times. This rearrangement joins TRBV19 to TRBJ1-2; D uncertain. The CDR3 length is 14 residues. The germline CDR1 and CDR2 sequences are LNHDA and SQIVND (reference sequence). V was clipped by 5 bases and J by 4 bases, with 14 bases between them. DNA for the CDR3: TGTGCCAGTAGTTTCCCGTCGGCCGGCTATGGCTACACCTTC. Translation: CASSFPSAGYGYTF.

V and J are TRBV28 and TRBJ2-7, with D hard to call. The germline CDR1 and CDR2 sequences are MDHEN and SYDVKM. The CDR3 covers 13 residues. V gave up 6 bases and J gave up 6 bases, with 15 bases separating them. The CDR3 sequence is CASSPNILVEQYF. Here the CDR3 DNA reads TGTGCCAGCAGCCCCAATATTCTTGTCGAGCAGTACTTC.

The rearrangement uses TRBV4-1 and TRBJ2-7, with 9 positions matching TRBD2. In germline, CDR1 is MGHRA, CDR2 YSYEKL. The CDR3 totals 19 residues. The ends lost 2 bases at V and 2 bases at J; junction bases unmatched: 16. CDR3 protein: CASSQIPGVVGGRAYEQYF. The CDR3, as DNA: TGCGCCAGCAGCCAAATCCCGGGCGTAGTTGGCGGGAGGGCCTACGAGCAGTACTTC.

The gene calls are TRBV28 and TRBJ2-1, with 11 nucleotides matching TRBD1. J was trimmed by 8 bases and V by 3 bases; bases with no gene match: 9. The CDR3 is 16 amino acids. The germline V gene encodes CDR1 MDHEN and CDR2 SYDVKM. As DNA, the CDR3 is TGTGCCAGCAGTTTGGGTGGGACAGGGGGTCGGGATGAGCAGTTCTTC. Protein product: CASSLGGTGGRDEQFF.

The chain has TRBV5-6 and TRBJ1-2; 8 bases fit TRBD1. The CDR3 has 15 residues. The germline V gene encodes CDR1 SGHDT and CDR2 YYEEEE. V was clipped by 3 bases and J by 4 bases; unmatched bases: 8. The DNA of the CDR3 is TGTGCCAGCAGCTCCCTGCCGGGACAGGCCTATGGCTACACCTTC. This codes for CASSSLPGQAYGYTF.

The rearrangement uses TRBV7-2 and TRBJ2-7; D may be TRBD1 or TRBD2 (7 bases each). This CDR3 spans 14 amino acids. Trimming pared 2 bases from V and 7 bases from J, leaving 15 bases between. CDR1 is SGHTA, CDR2 FQGNSA, per germline. CDR3 sequence reads: CASSLSRQGGEQYF. The CDR3 DNA reads as TGTGCCAGCAGCTTATCCCGACAGGGAGGGGAGCAGTACTTC.

The genes are TRBV19 and TRBJ2-2, with 14 bases lining up with TRBD2. From germline, CDR1 is LNHDA and CDR2 SQIVND (reference sequence). With V trimmed by 8 bases and J by 6 bases, 14 bases remained unmatched. The CDR3 is made up of 18 amino acids. CDR3 in DNA: TGTGCCAGTGCAAGTGGGACTAGCGGGAGAATAAGGTCCGGGGAGCTGTTTTTT. Amino acids: CASASGTSGRIRSGELFF. Variable domain in full (rest from reference TRBV19 and TRBJ2-2): DGGITQSPKYLFRKEGQNVTLSCEQNLNHDAMYWYRQDPGQGLRLIYYSQIVNDFQKGDIAEGYSVSREKKESFPLTVTSAQKNPTAFYLCASASGTSGRIRSGELFFGEGSRLTVL.

This chain links TRBV7-2 with TRBJ1-2; D perhaps matches TRBD1 (5 bases). CDR3 length equals 16 residues. V was clipped by 1 base and J by 4 bases, with 16 bases between them. Germline CDR1 reads SGHTA; CDR2 reads FQGNSA. This chain's CDR3 is CASSLGGGGAGYGYTF. The CDR3 DNA is TGTGCCAGCAGCTTAGGGGGAGGAGGGGCGGGCTATGGCTACACCTTC.

J is TRBJ2-7 and V is TRBV7-2; D might be TRBD1 (6 bases). The germline gives CDR1 SGHTA, CDR2 FQGNSA. Trimming pared 1 base from V and 2 bases from J, leaving 12 bases between. There are 15 residues in the CDR3. DNA of the CDR3: TGTGCCAGCAGCTTAGGAGGGGGACCCCCCTACGAGCAGTACTTC. It codes for CASSLGGGPPYEQYF.

The rearrangement links TRBV6-1 to TRBJ1-1; 7 nucleotides line up with TRBD1. V was clipped by 6 bases and J by 7 bases; unmatched bases: 5. This CDR3 is built from 12 residues. Germline V gene data show CDR1 as MNHNS and CDR2 as SASEGT. CDR3 residues: CASRDRAREAFF. CDR3 in DNA: TGTGCCAGCAGAGACAGGGCCCGTGAAGCTTTCTTT.

Only one count was recorded for this clone. The gene calls are TRBV5-1 and TRBJ2-1; TRBD2 matches at 12 bases. Trimming took 4 bases from V and 6 from J; bases not matched to a gene: 5. Germline V gene lookup returns CDR1 SGHRS and CDR2 YFSETQ. The CDR3 totals 15 residues. The CDR3 reads CASSVTSGGSNEQFF. The CDR3 DNA reads TGCGCCAGCAGCGTTACTAGCGGGGGGTCCAATGAGCAGTTCTTC.

The chain recombines TRBV7-2 with TRBJ2-3; tentative D call: TRBD2 (6 bases). CDR3 length equals 16 residues. V was pared by 1 base and J by 0 bases, with 11 bases between. The germline V gene has CDR1 SGHTA and CDR2 FQGNSA. The CDR3 spells CASSLGGGTSTDTQYF. In DNA, the CDR3 is TGTGCCAGCAGCTTAGGAGGAGGGACTAGCACAGATACGCAGTATTTT.

This clone is a singleton in its sample. This rearrangement joins TRBV4-2 to TRBJ2-3; 11 positions agree with TRBD2. There are 14 residues in the CDR3. Germline V CDR1 and CDR2: LGHNA, YNFKEQ. With V trimmed by 7 bases and J by 2 bases, 2 bases remained unmatched. CDR3 in amino acids: CASKTSGATDTQYF. The CDR3 DNA sequence: TGTGCCAGCAAGACTAGCGGGGCCACAGATACGCAGTATTTT.

This clone was picked up a small number of times. The DNA is left out, because the CDR3 cannot be placed on it with certainty; the CDR3 is given as TCRdb lists it. CDR3: CASSNYRCNQPQHF. V is TRBV21-1 and J is TRBJ1-5; the table's D call, TRBD1, was not checked against the DNA. TRBV21-1 is designated a pseudogene. Both ends counted, the CDR3 spans 14 residues.

The gene calls are TRBV29-1 and TRBJ2-7, with D perhaps assigned TRBD1 or TRBD2 (5 bases each). The germline V and J ends were trimmed by 7 bases and 3 bases, with 16 bases remaining between them. This CDR3 contains 13 residues. Germline V CDR1 and CDR2: SQVTM, ANQGSEA. The CDR3: CSAQDTLDYEQYF. The DNA for the CDR3 is TGCAGCGCTCAGGACACACTAGACTACGAGCAGTACTTC.

The rearrangement uses TRBV28 and TRBJ1-1; no clear D. Germline V CDR1 and CDR2: MDHEN, SYDVKM. V gave up 8 bases and J gave up 4 bases, with 14 bases separating them. This CDR3 has 13 residues. The CDR3 reads CASGRARPTEAFF. The DNA of the CDR3 is TGTGCCAGCGGGCGGGCCCGACCCACTGAAGCTTTCTTT.

The genes are TRBV29-1 and TRBJ1-2, with a possible D match to TRBD1 (6 bases). The germline V gene encodes CDR1 SQVTM and CDR2 ANQGSEA. The CDR3 is made up of 14 amino acids. Trimming took 6 bases from V and 2 from J, leaving 16 bases between them. The CDR3 is CSVLGQSGNYGYTF. CDR3 coding DNA: TGCAGCGTCCTTGGACAGTCCGGGAACTATGGCTACACCTTC.

V usage is TRBV7-2 and J usage is TRBJ2-1; D is unclear. CDR1 is SGHTA and CDR2 is FQGNSA in the germline V gene. The V gene lost 2 bases and the J gene lost 5 bases, with 10 bases spanning the gap. The CDR3 is made up of 14 amino acids. The DNA of the CDR3 is TGTGCCAGCAGCTTAATGCCCTCGGACAATGAGCAGTTCTTC. The encoded protein is CASSLMPSDNEQFF.

The chain links TRBV6-5 to TRBJ2-7; the D is unclear. Per the germline V gene, CDR1 is MNHEY and CDR2 is SVGAGI. The V and J ends lost 1 base and 2 bases respectively, with 9 bases between them. CDR3 length equals 14 residues. CDR3 DNA: TGTGCCAGCAGTTACTTTGGATCTACCTACGAGCAGTACTTC. Translation: CASSYFGSTYEQYF.

The chain recombines TRBV19 with TRBJ1-1; no clear D gene. Germline V lookup: CDR1 LNHDA, CDR2 SQIVND (reference sequence). Between the trimmed V and J ends, which lost 7 bases and 1 base, there was a span of 13 bases. CDR3 length: 14 residues. In DNA, the CDR3 is TGTGCCAGTATTAGGGTTCGGGGGAACACTGAAGCTTTCTTT. The encoded protein is CASIRVRGNTEAFF.

V usage is TRBV28 and J usage is TRBJ1-4; D gene ambiguous. The V and J ends lost 6 bases and 1 base respectively, with 18 bases between them. The germline CDR1 and CDR2 sequences are MDHEN and SYDVKM. The CDR3 sequence is 17 residues long. The CDR3 sequence: CASSQLFPSLTNEKLFF. CDR3 bases: TGTGCCAGCAGCCAATTATTCCCATCCCTAACTAATGAAAAACTGTTTTTT.